Only a few counts were recorded for the clone carrying this T cell receptor (beta chain). The source of the sample is a study of blood T cell repertoires in COVID-19. Background on the study: PBMCs, B-cell-depleted T cells, or T cells provided the cDNA or gDNA that made up the material.

Participants spanned ages about 18 to 100 years and resided in some 22 US areas. Within 2 weeks of study entry, exposed participants had contacted a PCR-confirmed or clinician-diagnosed COVID-19 case. Germline V lookup: CDR1 MNHEY, CDR2 SMNVEV (reference sequence). This CDR3 is built from 13 residues. With V trimmed by 7 bases and J by 7 bases, 5 bases remained unmatched. How the authors handled the data: Reference gene primer amplification yielded estimated nucleated cell counts. Method: immunoSEQ multiplex PCR; TCRdb's copy keeps in-frame clones and lacks some. V, J and clone size reflect that table, while D and trimming were determined from the DNA. Here the sample spans roughly 250,000 clones, 83% being singletons.

The chain is built from TRBV27 and TRBJ2-1; 9 bases agree with TRBD2. The sample consisted of PBMCs or T cells enriched from blood (not recorded which). The sequence was collected from a woman aged 40-49 years who had been exposed to COVID-19. The CDR3 coding sequence is TGTGCCAGCACCCGTAGCGGGGGTAATGAGCAGTTCTTC. Translation gives CASTRSGGNEQFF.